This T cell receptor beta chain derives from a study of CD8 T cells in ankylosing spondylitis. Findings and limits, study-wide: It appeared that ankylosing spondylitis blood was characterized by a TCR beta motif of under ten highly homologous variants. In reactive arthritis synovial fluid and blood, some motif variants had been reported before. Disease-linked clones reportedly showed significant enrichment in matched ankylosing spondylitis synovial fluid.

This clonotype was detected ten times or more. What it binds is unknown. Germline V gene lookup returns CDR1 MNHEY and CDR2 SVGEGT. There are 14 residues in the CDR3. Unmatched junction bases numbered 3, after V lost 7 bases and J lost 2 bases. Library preparation for TCR beta used quantitative 5'-RACE with molecular barcodes. MiXCR, run by TCRdb on the 5' RACE reads, gives a single entry per CDR3 protein. The sample contains 150,000 to 200,000 distinct CDR3 sequences, about an eighth of which appear only once. The rearrangement joins TRBV6-2 or TRBV6-3 to TRBJ2-1; 9 nucleotides agree with TRBD2. Sequenced material: blood, either unsorted or a sorted T cell fraction (not recorded which). The clonotype was recovered from a female donor with ankylosing spondylitis or in good health (not recorded which). This CDR3 is CASNPSGTYNEQFF. The CDR3 DNA is TGTGCCAGCAACCCTAGCGGGACCTACAATGAGCAGTTCTTC.